The 22 T cell receptor beta chains reported below all come from one sample, sequenced in a study of monozygotic twins with inflammatory bowel disease (dated 2019 in TCRdb). Preparation of the library involved 5' RACE. Sequencing used an Illumina HiSeq 2500. TCRdb reprocessed the sequencing reads and holds a single record per CDR3 protein sequence, with no DNA. The sample has about 350,000 distinct CDR3 sequences on record. The top ten hold approximately 2% of the sample. Source material: blood. These receptors came from a human donor with ulcerative colitis or Crohn's disease, or a healthy co-twin of an affected twin (not recorded which).

The rearrangement joins TRBV5-1 to TRBJ2-5; the TCRdb D gene call, TRBD1, has no DNA to confirm it. The CDR3 totals 16 residues. Germline CDR1 and CDR2: SGHRS and YFSETQ. This CDR3 reads CASSLDQRGPGETQYF.

The gene calls are TRBV29-1 and TRBJ2-5; the D gene TCRdb calls, TRBD1, cannot be checked with no DNA. This CDR3 spans 13 amino acids. Per the germline V gene, CDR1 is SQVTM and CDR2 is ANQGSEA. The CDR3 sequence: CSVDHRGQETQYF.

The chain recombines TRBV12-3 or TRBV12-4 with TRBJ1-6; no DNA is available, so the TRBD1 call from TCRdb remains unchecked. The CDR3 is 13 residues long. CDR3 sequence reads: CASSPTGSGPLHF.

The chain is built from TRBV6-2 or TRBV6-3 and TRBJ2-5; TCRdb's D gene call, TRBD2, goes unchecked for lack of DNA. CDR3 length equals 12 residues. Germline CDR1 and CDR2: MNHEY and SVGEGT. The CDR3 loop is CASTLRGETQYF.

The chain joins TRBV13 to TRBJ2-2; the D gene TCRdb calls, TRBD1, cannot be checked with no DNA. Germline assignment: CDR1 PRHDT and CDR2 FYEKMQ (reference sequence). The CDR3 runs to 17 residues. CDR3: CASSSESRGYFTGELFF.

The chain combines TRBV5-1 with TRBJ2-7; lacking DNA, the TRBD1 call made by TCRdb goes unchecked. In germline, CDR1 is SGHRS, CDR2 YFSETQ. The CDR3 totals 13 residues. The CDR3 region is CASSLRRGDEQYF.

The gene calls are TRBV29-1 and TRBJ2-7. The CDR3 is made up of 13 amino acids. In germline, CDR1 is SQVTM, CDR2 ANQGSEA. The chain's CDR3 is CSVGSTLLDEQYF.

This chain links TRBV28 with TRBJ2-7; without DNA, the TCRdb call of TRBD2 cannot be checked. CDR3 length: 11 amino acids. Germline V gives CDR1 MDHEN, CDR2 SYDVKM. CDR3: CASKGPGEQYF.

The V gene is TRBV29-1, the J gene TRBJ2-5. The CDR3 length is 11 residues. Per the germline V gene, CDR1 is SQVTM and CDR2 is ANQGSEA. CDR3 residues: CSVVRQETQYF.

The chain links TRBV6-2 or TRBV6-3 to TRBJ1-2. Germline CDR1 MNHEY, CDR2 SVGEGT. CDR3 length equals 12 residues. The CDR3: CASKYGSYGYTF.

This rearrangement joins TRBV5-1 to TRBJ2-5; TCRdb designates TRBD1, a call that cannot be tested without DNA. CDR1 is SGHRS and CDR2 is YFSETQ in the germline V gene. The CDR3 has 13 residues. Here the CDR3 reads CASSPQGWETQYF.

This CDR3 is CASGIYMNEQFF. The V and J genes are TRBV12-5 and TRBJ2-1. This CDR3 region has 12 residues. CDR1 is LGHNT and CDR2 is FRNRAP in the germline V gene.

The chain recombines TRBV7-9 with TRBJ1-2; the D call of TRBD1 rests on TCRdb alone, since no DNA is present to check it. CDR1 is SEHNR and CDR2 is FQNEAQ in the germline V gene (reference sequence). The CDR3 is 14 amino acids. The CDR3 here is CASTPDRANYGYTF.

V usage is TRBV6-2 or TRBV6-3 and J usage is TRBJ1-5. Germline V gene sequence: CDR1 MNHEY, CDR2 SVGEGT. This CDR3 is built from 15 residues. The CDR3 spells CASSYSMVSNQPQHF.

The genes are TRBV25-1 and TRBJ2-1; TCRdb's D call of TRBD1 is untestable without DNA. CDR1 is MGHDK, CDR2 SYGVNS, per germline. The CDR3 sequence is 14 residues long. This CDR3 reads CASSEPGAINEQFF.

The chain employs TRBV11-2 and TRBJ2-1; TCRdb indicates TRBD2, and absent DNA this call remains unverified. The CDR3 is 15 amino acids. The V gene's germline CDR1 is SGHAT and CDR2 FQNNGV. The chain's CDR3 is CASSSSGRAGNEQFF.

This rearrangement joins TRBV6-5 to TRBJ2-7; the TRBD1 assignment by TCRdb is unverifiable without DNA. This CDR3 has 15 amino acids. CDR1 and CDR2 (germline): MNHEY, SVGAGI. CDR3 in amino acids: CASRADTGTFYEQYF.

J is TRBJ1-2 and V is TRBV12-3 or TRBV12-4. The CDR3 extends over 13 amino acids. The CDR3 is CASKAHANYGYTF.

The rearrangement uses TRBV6-2 or TRBV6-3 and TRBJ1-1; TCRdb designates TRBD1, a call that cannot be tested without DNA. The length of the CDR3 is 18 residues. In germline, CDR1 is MNHEY, CDR2 SVGEGT. The CDR3 region is CASSYYPWDGQPNTEAFF.

This chain connects TRBV10-3 to TRBJ1-6; TCRdb selects TRBD1, and the lack of DNA leaves this call unchecked. The CDR3 runs to 16 residues. Germline CDR1 and CDR2: ENHRY and SYGVKD. The CDR3 is CAISESLGPGASPLHF.

The chain is built from TRBV2 and TRBJ1-1. Germline loops: CDR1 SNHLY, CDR2 FYNNEI. There are 14 residues in the CDR3. The CDR3 sequence is CASSEQGYSTEAFF.

J is TRBJ2-1 and V is TRBV20-1; TCRdb outputs TRBD2, but without DNA this stays unchecked. CDR1 DFQATT and CDR2 SNEGSKA come from the germline V gene (reference sequence). The CDR3 has 14 residues. The CDR3 is CSARMRGFYNEQFF.